This paragraph reports one T cell receptor (beta chain). This clone occurred a few times. The antigen it binds to is not known. Base qualities are not recorded, but no much larger clone differs from it by a single base. TCR sequencing with the immunoSEQ assay provided the T-cell fraction in tumor and uninvolved lung tissue. The paper's processing steps were these. To analyze survival, patients were divided into a high T-cell fraction group (upper tertile) and a low T-cell fraction group (lower two tertiles), and the two groups were compared using a log-rank test. A signed-rank test was used to check for differences in T-cell fraction between paired tumor and uninvolved lung. As stored in TCRdb, this immuneACCESS dataset retains in-frame rearrangements with V and J assigned. A fraction of the clones does not appear; measured against another copy, unresolved V genes explain less than half of the discrepancy, and the remainder lacks a known reason. For V, J and clone size, that table is used; D and trimming come from the DNA. The sample table holds about 16,000 clones, of which 73% were seen once. Together, the top ten hold around 4.5% of the sample.

These data belong to a study of tumor-infiltrating lymphocytes in localized non-small cell lung cancer (dated by TCRdb to the early 2020s). Turning to the overall study: Several histologies were represented in the cohort, which also included both smokers and never-smokers as well as patients whose samples were collected after neoadjuvant chemotherapy. In total, the ICON cohort consisted of 150 surgical patients with localized non-small cell lung cancer who had their tumors resected. A total of approximately 55 patients were part of the paired comparison of immunoSEQ T-cell fraction between tumor and uninvolved lung. TCR sequencing was one of several integrated assays, alongside flow cytometry, multiplex immunofluorescence, RNA-seq, exome sequencing and proteomics, applied to the same patients. Each patient provided resected tumor tissue plus uninvolved lung tissue from the same patient, with the uninvolved lung tissue described as non-adjacent to the tumor.

The CDR3 measures 17 amino acids from cysteine to phenylalanine. Only the CDR3 part of the read is kept: 51 bases, read in frame from the first base. Enrollment in ICON was initiated in 2016, and the last patient was enrolled in the second half of 2018. From a subcohort of some 76 patients, fresh tumor and matched uninvolved tissue were collected for in-depth immune analyses, including TCR sequencing. TCR sequencing was performed on DNA isolated from bulk tissue, without cell sorting. Study-wide conclusions, independent of this receptor: TCR-derived T-cell fraction did not differ between the flow cytometry-defined immunotypes IM1 (good prognosis) and IM2 (poor prognosis). Because different assays used different pieces of the same tissue, technical variation could not be distinguished from intratumor heterogeneity. Higher T cell infiltration in tumors than in uninvolved lung tissue was supported by TCRbeta sequencing, consistent with immunofluorescence CD3 counts. Tumor T-cell fraction from TCR sequencing was not associated with recurrence-free survival (p = 0.61). Assay coverage differed among patients according to how much tissue was available, so only a subset of the cohort had TCR sequencing.

The clonotype originates from a human donor with non-small cell lung cancer. Sequenced material: lung tumor tissue. The chain joins TRBV12-1 to TRBJ1-5; TRBD1 reflects the table's D call only, with no check against the DNA. TRBV12-1 is a documented pseudogene. The nucleotide sequence reads TGTGCCAGCAGCTACGGGACAGGGCTAGGCGGCAATCAGCCCCAGCATTTT. This codes for CASSYGTGLGGNQPQHF.